The rows below give T cell receptor beta chains drawn from one sample of a study of blood T cells in healthy people across ages. MiXCR, run by TCRdb on the 5' RACE reads, gives a single entry per CDR3 protein. The data contain approximately 880,000 distinct CDR3 sequences, roughly 48% of them singletons. The specimen sequenced was blood. Receptors were obtained from a man aged 30-40 years in good health. CDR3s include the opening cysteine and the closing phenylalanine or tryptophan. Fields, in order: J gene, clone size, D gene, V gene, CDR3 DNA, CDR3 protein. A D gene is named only where the DNA matches it firmly. Only part of the rows carry a size: once, few, many, or a class if the clone is expanded.

>TRBJ1-1|-|-|TRBV7-9
TGTGCCACTGGCGGGCCGGGGCCTGAAGCTTTCTTT
CATGGPGPEAFF
>TRBJ2-7|-|-|TRBV27
TGTGCCAGCAGTTTTAGCAGTTTCTCCTACGAGCAGTACTTC
CASSFSSFSYEQYF
>TRBJ2-1|few|-|TRBV9
TGTGCCAGCAGCGTAGCGGGGGATGAGCAGTTCTTC
CASSVAGDEQFF
>TRBJ2-5|-|TRBD1|TRBV3-1
TGTGCCAGCAGGCCGGACAGGGGGCTCAGGAATGAGCAGTACTTC
CASRPDRGLRNEQYF
>TRBJ1-1|once|TRBD1|TRBV7-9
TGTGCCAGCAGTCCAGGACAGGCTTTGGGTGAAGCTTTCTTT
CASSPGQALGEAFF
>TRBJ2-1|many|TRBD2|TRBV6-1
TGTGCCAGCAGTGAAACTAGCGGGGGGTACAATGAGCAGTTCTTC
CASSETSGGYNEQFF
>TRBJ1-6|-|TRBD1|TRBV6-2/TRBV6-3
TGTGCCAGCACCAGGACAGGGCTAAATTCACCCCTCCACTTT
CASTRTGLNSPLHF
>TRBJ2-1|few|-|TRBV18
TGTGCCAGCTCACCACCGATGGACGGTTACAATGAGCAGTTCTTC
CASSPPMDGYNEQFF
>TRBJ2-3|-|-|TRBV20-1
TGCAGTGCTAGCGCCCCGGCGGGACAACGGGATTACACAGATACGCAGTATTTT
CSASAPAGQRDYTDTQYF
>TRBJ2-1|-|-|TRBV7-9
TGTGCCAGCGGCACCGCGACAGGACATTATGAGCAGTTCTTC
CASGTATGHYEQFF
>TRBJ2-4|many|TRBD2|TRBV7-2
TGTGCCAGCAGCTCGGGAGCGGGGGCCTCAAACATTCAGTACTTC
CASSSGAGASNIQYF
>TRBJ1-1|-|-|TRBV7-9
TGTGCCAGCAGCTCCCCCGGGGGCGACACGGCTTTCTTT
CASSSPGGDTAFF
>TRBJ1-6|few|TRBD1|TRBV2
TGTGCCAGCAGGGGAACAGGGGCTGTAAATTCACCCCTCCACTTT
CASRGTGAVNSPLHF
>TRBJ2-3|many|TRBD1|TRBV20-1
TGCAGTGCCCCGGACAGGGGGTCGGGAGATACGCAGTATTTT
CSAPDRGSGDTQYF
>TRBJ2-5|once|-|TRBV5-1
TGCGCCAGCAGCATTCAGGTTTTTGAGACCCAGTACTTC
CASSIQVFETQYF
>TRBJ1-5|-|-|TRBV2
TGTGCCGGCAGACAGGACAATCAGCCCCAGCATTTT
CAGRQDNQPQHF
>TRBJ1-3|-|-|TRBV5-1
TGCGCCAGCAGCTCTAACACAGGGTCCGGAAACACCATATATTTT
CASSSNTGSGNTIYF
>TRBJ2-1|many|-|TRBV20-1
TGCAGTGCTGAGGACTACCCCCGGGGTGAGCAGTTCTTC
CSAEDYPRGEQFF